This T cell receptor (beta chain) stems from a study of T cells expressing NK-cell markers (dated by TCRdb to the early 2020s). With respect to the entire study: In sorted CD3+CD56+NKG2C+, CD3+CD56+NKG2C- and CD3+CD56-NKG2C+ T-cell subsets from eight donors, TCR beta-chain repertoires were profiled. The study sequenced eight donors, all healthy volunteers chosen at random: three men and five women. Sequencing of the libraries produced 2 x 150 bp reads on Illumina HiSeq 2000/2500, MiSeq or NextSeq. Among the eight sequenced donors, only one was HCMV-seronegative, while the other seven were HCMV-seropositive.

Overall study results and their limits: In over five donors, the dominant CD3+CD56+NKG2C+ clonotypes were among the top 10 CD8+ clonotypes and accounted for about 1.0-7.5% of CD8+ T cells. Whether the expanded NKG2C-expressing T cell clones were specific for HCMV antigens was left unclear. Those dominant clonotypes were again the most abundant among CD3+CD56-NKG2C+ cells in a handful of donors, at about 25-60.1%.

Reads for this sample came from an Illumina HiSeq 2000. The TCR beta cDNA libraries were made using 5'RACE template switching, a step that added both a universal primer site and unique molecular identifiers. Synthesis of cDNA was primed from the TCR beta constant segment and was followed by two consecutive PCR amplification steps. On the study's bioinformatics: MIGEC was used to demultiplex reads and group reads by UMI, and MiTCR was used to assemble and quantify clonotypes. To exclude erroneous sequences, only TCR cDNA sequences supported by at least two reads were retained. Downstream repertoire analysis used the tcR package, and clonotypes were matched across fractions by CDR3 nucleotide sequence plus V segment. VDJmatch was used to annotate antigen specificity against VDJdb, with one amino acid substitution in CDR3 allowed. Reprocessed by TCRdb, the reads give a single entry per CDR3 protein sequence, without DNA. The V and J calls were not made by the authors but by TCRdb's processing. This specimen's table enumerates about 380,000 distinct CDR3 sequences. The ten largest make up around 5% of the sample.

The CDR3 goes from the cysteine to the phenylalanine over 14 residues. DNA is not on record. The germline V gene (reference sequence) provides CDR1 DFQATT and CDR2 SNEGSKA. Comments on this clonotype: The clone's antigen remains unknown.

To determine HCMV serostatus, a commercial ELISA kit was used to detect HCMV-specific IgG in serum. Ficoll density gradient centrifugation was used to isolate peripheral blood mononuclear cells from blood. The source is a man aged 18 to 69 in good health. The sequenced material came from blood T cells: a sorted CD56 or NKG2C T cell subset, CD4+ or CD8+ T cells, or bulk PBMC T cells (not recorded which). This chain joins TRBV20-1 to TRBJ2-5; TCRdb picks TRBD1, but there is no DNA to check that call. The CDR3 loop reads CSARGGVSGETQYF.